This record concerns one TCR beta chain sequence. The antigen remains unidentified. These data are taken from a study of cytomegalovirus exposure and HLA in healthy donors. V was shortened by 0 bases and J by 5 bases, with 6 bases between the two germline ends. Germline-derived CDR1 and CDR2 are SGDLS and YYNGEE. The CDR3 loop spans 12 amino acids. The PCR used 60 Vbeta and 13 Jbeta primers. Sequencing was performed with immunoSEQ multiplex PCR; in TCRdb, only in-frame clones are kept and a portion is missing. The profile shows under 250,000 clones, approximately 85% of them singletons. Notes on the study in general: Some V segments (TRBV6-2 and TRBV6-3 among them) were excluded as indistinguishable. Later analysis reportedly placed an Asian-associated ancestry cluster below the approximately 700-donor mean in N-insertions.

The TCR originated in a girl aged 2-10 years in good health and CMV-seronegative. This sequence joins TRBV9 and TRBJ2-7; the D is unclear. Source material: PBMCs. The CDR3 sequence is CASSVDGNEQYF. CDR3 sequence (DNA): TGTGCCAGCAGCGTAGATGGCAACGAGCAGTACTTC.